These 11 T cell receptor beta chains were all obtained from the same sample, sequenced in a study of beta chain features in type 1 diabetes. General study results and limits: The study found moderately but significantly shorter TCRB CDR3s in all four CD4+ subsets of Type 1 diabetes patients.

Expressed TCRB transcripts were sequenced, since all the RNA that had been isolated was reverse transcribed. Using immunoSEQ multiplex PCR, the repertoire was profiled, and TCRdb retains in-frame clones only, with some absent. Found here are about 340,000 clones, 9.3% of them singletons; the top ten hold roughly 1%. The antigens of these receptors remain unknown. The specimen was central memory CD4+ T cells from blood. These receptor sequences come from a man younger than 45 with type 1 diabetes.

The chain employs TRBV5-6 and TRBJ1-1, with a possible D match to TRBD1 (5 bases). This CDR3 is built from 11 residues. V dropped 1 base and J dropped 11 bases, with 9 bases sitting between them. Germline CDR1 is SGHDT and CDR2 is YYEEEE. The CDR3 nucleotides read TGTGCCAGCAGCTTGAGGGAGGGGGCTTTCTTT. It translates to CASSLREGAFF.

This chain connects TRBV30 to TRBJ2-7; TRBD1 matches 8 bases. Germline CDR1 is GTSNPN and CDR2 is SVGIG (reference sequence). The CDR3 contains 12 residues. This CDR3 reads CAWGQAFYEQYF. CDR3 sequence (DNA): TGTGCTTGGGGACAGGCTTTCTACGAGCAGTACTTC.

As regards this clone: Other nucleotide sequences in the sample specify the same CDR3. J is TRBJ2-3 and V is TRBV20-1, with unresolved D. This CDR3 region has 11 residues. Trimming cost V 5 bases and J 4 bases, with 7 bases left between them. CDR1 is DFQATT, CDR2 SNEGSKA, per germline (reference sequence). The CDR3 bases are TGCAGTGCTCCCCGGTCAGATACGCAGTATTTT. Translated: CSAPRSDTQYF.

V is TRBV11-2 and J is TRBJ1-5, with a possible D match to TRBD1 (5 bases). The CDR3 contains 13 residues. CDR1 and CDR2 from the germline V gene are SGHAT and FQNNGV. V shed 5 bases and J shed 3 bases, with 8 bases lying between them. The CDR3 is CASSRGYNQPQHF. The CDR3 bases are TGTGCCAGCAGCCGGGGGTACAATCAGCCCCAGCATTTT.

The V and J genes are TRBV10-3 and TRBJ1-5; the D gene is possibly TRBD1 (5 bases). The V gene's germline CDR1 is ENHRY and CDR2 SYGVKD. The CDR3 extends over 15 amino acids. With 0 bases removed from V and 6 bases from J, the gap between germline ends came to 12 bases. The CDR3 bases are TGTGCCATCAGTGAGTCGTTAGGGGAAGGTCAGCCCCAGCATTTT. Protein sequence: CAISESLGEGQPQHF.

This clone was observed a handful of times. V is TRBV6-5 and J is TRBJ1-1, with 8 bases aligning to TRBD1. Per the germline V gene, CDR1 is MNHEY and CDR2 is SVGAGI. The length of the CDR3 is 12 residues. Unmatched junction bases numbered 0, after V lost 8 bases and J lost 1 base. The CDR3: CASGQGNTEAFF. The CDR3 DNA sequence: TGTGCCAGCGGACAGGGGAACACTGAAGCTTTCTTT.

The CDR3 DNA sequence: TGTGCCAGCAGCTCCCCATCGCTCACCGATACGCAGTATTTT. It codes for CASSSPSLTDTQYF. The chain recombines TRBV13 with TRBJ2-3; D is uncertain. In germline, CDR1 is PRHDT, CDR2 FYEKMQ (reference sequence). The length of the CDR3 is 14 residues. Trimming cost V 4 bases and J 6 bases, with 14 bases left between them.

This clone was counted between two and nine times. The rearrangement joins TRBV11-2 to TRBJ2-3, with D possibly matching TRBD2 (7 bases). CDR1 and CDR2 (germline): SGHAT, FQNNGV. The germline V and J ends were trimmed by 3 bases and 11 bases, with 24 bases remaining between them. There are 16 residues in the CDR3. The DNA of the CDR3 is TGTGCCAGCAGCTTCCCTACGGCGGGGGCAAAGATCAGGCAGTATTTT. The encoded protein is CASSFPTAGAKIRQYF.

In this sample, this clone turned up a few times. The chain joins TRBV4-3 to TRBJ1-1; no clear D gene. V shed 0 bases and J shed 0 bases, with 8 bases lying between them. The CDR3 runs 15 residues. Germline V gene data show CDR1 as LGHNA and CDR2 as YSLEER. The CDR3 nucleotides read TGCGCCAGCAGCCAAGAACTGGGCTTGAACACTGAAGCTTTCTTT. Amino acids: CASSQELGLNTEAFF.

This clone was counted many times. The chain employs TRBV7-2 and TRBJ1-1; D unresolved. Trimming removed 3 bases at V and 3 bases at J, with 8 bases between. This CDR3 is 13 amino acids long. Germline V gene lookup returns CDR1 SGHTA and CDR2 FQGNSA. CDR3 nucleotide sequence: TGTGCCAGCAGCTTCAGCCAGGACACTGAAGCTTTCTTT. This sequence encodes CASSFSQDTEAFF.

This clone has just a few counts. This CDR3 reads CASSAPHGGLGTF. The DNA for the CDR3 is TGTGCCAGCAGTGCACCCCATGGCGGCCTGGGCACCTTC. The chain recombines TRBV25-1 with TRBJ1-2; unclear D gene. Germline CDR1 MGHDK, CDR2 SYGVNS. The V and J ends lost 4 bases and 13 bases respectively, with 19 bases between them. There are 13 residues in the CDR3.